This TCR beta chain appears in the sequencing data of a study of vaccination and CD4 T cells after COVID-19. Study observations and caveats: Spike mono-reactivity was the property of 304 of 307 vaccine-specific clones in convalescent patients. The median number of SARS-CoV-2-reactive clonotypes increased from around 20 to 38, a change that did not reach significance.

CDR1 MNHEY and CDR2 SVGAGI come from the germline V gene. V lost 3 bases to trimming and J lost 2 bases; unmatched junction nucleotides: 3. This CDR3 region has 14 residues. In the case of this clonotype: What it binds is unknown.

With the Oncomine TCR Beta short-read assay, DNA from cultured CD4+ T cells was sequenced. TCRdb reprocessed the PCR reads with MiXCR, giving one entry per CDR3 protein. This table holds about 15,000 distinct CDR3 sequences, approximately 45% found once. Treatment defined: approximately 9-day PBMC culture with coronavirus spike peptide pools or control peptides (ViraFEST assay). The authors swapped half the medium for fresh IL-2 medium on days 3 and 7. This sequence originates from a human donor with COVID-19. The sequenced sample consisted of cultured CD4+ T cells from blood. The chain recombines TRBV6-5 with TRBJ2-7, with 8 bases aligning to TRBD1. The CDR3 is CASSYGQGPYEQYF. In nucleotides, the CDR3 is TGTGCCAGCAGTTATGGACAGGGCCCCTACGAGCAGTACTTC.